A single T cell receptor (beta chain) is shown here with its context. The antigen remains unidentified. TCRdb's copy holds only in-frame clones and misses some; the assay was immunoSEQ multiplex PCR. The repertoire has approximately 260,000 clones, roughly four fifths of them found once; the top ten carry 0.55% to 0.65%. CD4+CD25+CD127- Tregs, CD4+CD25- non-Tregs, CD4 and CD8 cells were sorted. This sample is part of a study of Tregs in tolerant kidney transplant recipients. Trimming shortened V by 5 bases and J by 4 bases, and 18 bases separated the two germline ends. CDR3 size: 16 residues. Germline CDR1 MRHNA, CDR2 SNTAGT. Study-wide results and caveats: Expanding Tregs on activated donor B cells appeared to best identify donor-specific TCRbeta clones. No direct test of biological reproducibility was done here. The small number of patients limits these findings pending further validation.

The chain recombines TRBV6-4 with TRBJ1-5, with TRBD1 as a possible D gene (5 bases). The receptor was derived from a human donor in good health. The sample comprised CD4+ T cells from blood. The DNA of the CDR3 is TGTGCCAGCAGTAATGCCCCCGGGGGGAGTAATCAGCCCCAGCATTTT. This codes for CASSNAPGGSNQPQHF.